This T cell receptor beta chain was captured in a study of OX40 agonist ivuxolimab in advanced cancers. Some background on the complete study: Ivuxolimab was a fully human IgG2 agonistic monoclonal antibody targeting the costimulatory receptor OX40 (CD134). Intravenous ivuxolimab was administered to patients every 2 weeks at six dose levels: 0.01, 0.1, 0.3, 1.5, 3 and 10 mg/kg. Of the roughly 54 patients in dose escalation, some 20 had hepatocellular carcinoma, about 15 had melanoma, 9 had renal cell carcinoma and 9 had head and neck cancer. A male proportion of under 85% and a mean age of around 60 years, ranging from about 20 to 80, were recorded for the dose-escalation cohort. Patients were allowed to have had prior anti-PD-1, anti-PD-L1 or anti-CTLA-4 therapy, and more than 30% of the dose-escalation patients had previously received checkpoint inhibitors. Partial responses occurred in three dose-escalation patients, of whom one had hepatocellular carcinoma and two had cutaneous melanoma. Peripheral TCRbeta sequencing aimed to test whether ivuxolimab altered TCR sequence diversity and caused clonal T-cell expansion. The paper covers the monotherapy dose-escalation part of the phase I ivuxolimab trial, which included N ≈ 57 patients.

Regarding this clone: No antigen is known for it. No much larger clonotype is one base removed from it; base qualities were not supplied.

Patients with a history of autoimmune disease or receiving systemic immunosuppression were excluded from the trial. In every dose cohort, peripheral blood was drawn for TCR sequencing at baseline, cycle 4 day 1, and cycle 7 day 1. Samples were obtained from an open-label, multicenter, first-in-human phase I dose-escalation trial of ivuxolimab. The trial enrolled adults with locally advanced or metastatic head and neck squamous cell, hepatocellular, melanoma or renal cell carcinoma. Before TCR sequencing, CD4+ and CD8+ T cells were separately sorted from peripheral blood. Study-level results and caveats: The antigen specificity of the clonally expanded peripheral T cells was not determined. Low levels of normalized T-cell clonal expansion were also seen in some patients who did not respond. In the 0.1-3.0 mg/kg groups, partial responders had among the lowest normalized peripheral clonal expansion, particularly in CD8+ T cells. At doses of 0.1 to 3.0 mg/kg, clonal expansion of both CD4+ and CD8+ blood T cells was observed from baseline to week 6. On average, CD8+ T cells showed more expanded clones than CD4+ T cells after ivuxolimab.

To sequence the TCRbeta CDR3 region, genomic DNA was isolated from the sorted cells. TCRbeta CDR3 regions were sequenced using the immunoSEQ Assay. Here the immuneACCESS table is served through TCRdb, limited to in-frame sequences with V and J called. Missing clones are a known gap in these copies; in checked studies unresolved V genes cover under half, and the rest lacks a known reason. For this sample there are about 37,000 clones; roughly 86% appear just once. Jointly, the top ten make up roughly 2.6% of the sample. The CDR3 has 14 amino acids, counting the end cysteine and phenylalanine. The DNA shown is the 42-base CDR3, in frame from base 1. From the germline V gene, CDR1 is SGHNT and CDR2 is YENEEA. V lost 1 base and J lost 7 bases; the stretch between them is 14 bases long.

The receptor was isolated from an adult with an advanced solid tumor such as melanoma, head and neck, liver or kidney cancer. The V and J segments used are TRBV11-3 and TRBJ2-7; the D gene is perhaps TRBD2, on 5 matching bases. The input for sequencing was CD4+ or CD8+ T cells sorted from blood, taken in a trial of the OX40 agonist ivuxolimab. Read as DNA, the sequence is TGTGCCAGCAGCTTAGCGACCACTAGGCGAGAGCAGTACTTC. Protein translation: CASSLATTRREQYF.